Each of the 24 T cell receptor beta chains below was sequenced from the same sample in a study of shared clonotypes between healthy human individuals. This table comes from immunoSEQ multiplex PCR, and its TCRdb copy is limited to in-frame clones, with some not included. The sample has approximately 980,000 clones, less than 85% seen once; the top ten hold over 1.3%. The sample consisted of memory CD4+ T cells sorted from blood. Noted subset: CD45RA-negative fraction. All receptors derive from a man in his late teens or twenties in good health.

This clone was found a few times. The chain couples TRBV5-1 to TRBJ1-5; D is unclear. V was pared by 4 bases and J by 5 bases, with 16 bases between. The CDR3 spans 15 residues. CDR1 is SGHRS, CDR2 YFSETQ, per germline. In DNA form, the CDR3 reads TGCGCCAGCAGCAGGTCCTCGGGAAGGGATCAGCCCCAGCATTTT. Encoded protein: CASSRSSGRDQPQHF.

This chain connects TRBV6-4 to TRBJ2-7, with 11 nucleotides matching TRBD1. CDR1 is MRHNA, CDR2 SNTAGT, per germline. Trimming took 6 bases from V and 0 from J; bases not matched to a gene: 1. The CDR3 is made up of 14 amino acids. The CDR3 loop reads CASRGQGASYEQYF. In DNA form, the CDR3 reads TGTGCCAGCAGAGGACAGGGGGCCTCCTACGAGCAGTACTTC.

The genes are TRBV9 and TRBJ1-4, with 7 bases lining up with TRBD1. From germline, CDR1 is SGDLS and CDR2 YYNGEE. V lost 0 bases to trimming and J lost 7 bases; unmatched junction nucleotides: 9. This CDR3 spans 16 amino acids. The chain's CDR3 is CASSVAEGARGEKLFF. The CDR3 DNA is TGTGCCAGCAGCGTAGCCGAGGGGGCGAGGGGTGAAAAACTGTTTTTT.

This chain connects TRBV18 to TRBJ1-2, with D hard to call. CDR1 and CDR2 from the germline V gene are KGHSH and LQKENI. V lost 0 bases to trimming and J lost 6 bases, with 11 bases between them. The CDR3 spans 14 residues. The CDR3 nucleotides read TGTGCCAGCTCACCACCGTATGGCGGGCATGGCTACACCTTC. This sequence encodes CASSPPYGGHGYTF.

This clone was counted only a few times. The gene calls are TRBV7-2 and TRBJ2-7; D is possibly TRBD1 (6 bases). Germline CDR1 reads SGHTA; CDR2 reads FQGNSA. This CDR3 region has 14 residues. Between the trimmed V and J ends, which lost 5 bases and 2 bases, there was a span of 13 bases. CDR3 sequence: CASSASTGPYEQYF. The CDR3 nucleotides are TGTGCCAGCAGCGCCTCGACAGGACCCTACGAGCAGTACTTC.

In regard to this clone: The junction and the germline gene differ at one end; a read error may be behind it. The genes are TRBV28 and TRBJ2-1, with D possibly being TRBD2 (7 bases). Germline V gene lookup returns CDR1 MDHEN and CDR2 SYDVKM. CDR3 length: 17 residues. The CDR3 coding sequence is TGTGCCAGTAGTTTATTACGGGGGGCCCTCTCCTACAATGAGCAGTTCTTC. This sequence encodes CASSLLRGALSYNEQFF. Using reference TRBV28 and TRBJ2-1 for the parts outside the CDR3, the full variable domain is DVKVTQSSRYLVKRTGEKVFLECVQDMDHENMFWYRQDPGLGLRLIYFSYDVKMKEKGDIPEGYSVSREKKERFSLILESASTNQTSMYLCASSLLRGALSYNEQFFGPGTRLTVL.

CDR3 in amino acids: CAWSQQGWNTGELFF. DNA of the CDR3: TGTGCCTGGAGCCAACAGGGATGGAACACCGGGGAGCTGTTTTTT. This chain uses TRBV30 with TRBJ2-2; TRBD1 might be the D (6 bases). The CDR3 length is 15 residues. Trimming removed 3 bases at V and 1 base at J, with 12 bases between. Germline V gives CDR1 GTSNPN, CDR2 SVGIG (reference sequence).

There are a few counts of this clone. The rearrangement joins TRBV6-1 to TRBJ1-1; 8 bases map to TRBD1. This CDR3 has 14 amino acids. V dropped 6 bases and J dropped 1; count of bases not matched to a gene: 4. Germline assignment: CDR1 MNHNS and CDR2 SASEGT. The CDR3 loop reads CASRQTGANTEAFF. The CDR3 DNA sequence: TGTGCCAGCAGGCAGACAGGGGCGAACACTGAAGCTTTCTTT.

This clone was found a few times. V usage is TRBV10-3 and J usage is TRBJ1-6; tentative D call: TRBD1 (5 bases). V lost 4 bases and J 10 bases, leaving 8 bases between the germline ends. Germline V gene sequence: CDR1 ENHRY, CDR2 SYGVKD. The CDR3 loop spans 12 amino acids. Here the CDR3 DNA reads TGTGCCATCAGTGTAGGGGAATCACCCCTCCACTTT. Its translation is CAISVGESPLHF.

Ten or more counts support this clone. The chain uses TRBV10-1 and TRBJ1-1; tentative D call: TRBD1 (6 bases). The CDR3 totals 13 residues. V was pared by 6 bases and J by 3 bases, with 11 bases between. The germline V gene encodes CDR1 WNHNN and CDR2 SYGVQD (reference sequence). The CDR3 region is CASRQGLDTEAFF. CDR3 bases: TGCGCCAGCAGGCAGGGGCTCGACACTGAAGCTTTCTTT.

This chain joins TRBV15 and TRBJ2-7; 8 positions match TRBD1. CDR3 length: 14 residues. Germline V CDR1 and CDR2: LNHNV, YYDKDF (reference sequence). V lost 5 bases, J lost 6 bases, and 9 bases stayed unmatched. CDR3 DNA sequence: TGTGCCACCAGCTCACCCTCCGGGACAGGCGAGCAGTACTTC. Translating gives CATSSPSGTGEQYF.

The chain combines TRBV6-4 with TRBJ1-1; tentative D call: TRBD1 (6 bases). Trimming pared 1 base from V and 6 bases from J, leaving 18 bases between. Germline V lookup: CDR1 MRHNA, CDR2 SNTAGT. The CDR3 extends over 16 amino acids. DNA of the CDR3: TGTGCCAGCAGTGACTTGGGGAGGGGGATCCGGGCTGAAGCTTTCTTT. This translates into CASSDLGRGIRAEAFF.

This clone was detected a few times. The genes are TRBV4-2 and TRBJ2-7; 12 bases line up with TRBD2. The germline V gene encodes CDR1 LGHNA and CDR2 YNFKEQ. Unmatched junction bases numbered 8, after V lost 2 bases and J lost 3 bases. The CDR3 has 17 residues. CDR3 protein: CASSQTLTSGGLYEQYF. In nucleotides, the CDR3 is TGTGCCAGCAGCCAAACCCTGACTAGCGGGGGTCTCTACGAGCAGTACTTC.

This clone was observed a single time. The rearrangement links TRBV11-2 to TRBJ2-3; tentatively, D is TRBD1 or TRBD2 (5 bases each). The V and J ends lost 0 bases and 4 bases respectively, with 8 bases between them. CDR1 and CDR2 from the germline V gene are SGHAT and FQNNGV. CDR3 length equals 14 residues. The CDR3 loop reads CASSLELGADTQYF. CDR3 nucleotide sequence: TGTGCCAGCAGCTTAGAACTGGGGGCAGATACGCAGTATTTT.

The chain combines TRBV9 with TRBJ1-2; TRBD1 matches at 9 bases. Germline CDR1 and CDR2: SGDLS and YYNGEE. CDR3 length: 19 residues. The J segment lost 3 bases and the V segment lost 2 bases, leaving 17 bases of the junction unmatched. The CDR3 region is CASSVQGGTGSPLDYGYTF. The CDR3 DNA is TGTGCCAGCAGCGTCCAGGGGGGGACAGGGTCCCCATTAGACTATGGCTACACCTTC.

The chain has TRBV7-8 and TRBJ2-3; D unresolved. The CDR3 runs 13 residues. The ends were cut back, 1 base at V and 6 bases at J, with 8 bases in the middle. Germline CDR1 SGHVS, CDR2 FQNEAQ. The DNA of the CDR3 is TGTGCCAGCAGCTTAGGGGATTGGGATACGCAGTATTTT. It translates to CASSLGDWDTQYF.

J is TRBJ2-3 and V is TRBV18; 8 bases line up with TRBD2. With 0 bases clipped from V and 1 base from J, the junction kept 0 bases outside the gene matches. The CDR3 extends over 15 amino acids. Germline loops: CDR1 KGHSH, CDR2 LQKENI. CDR3: CASSPPTSGTDTQYF. CDR3 nucleotides: TGTGCCAGCTCACCACCGACTAGCGGCACAGATACGCAGTATTTT. Full variable domain (outside the CDR3, taken from reference TRBV18 and TRBJ2-3): NAGVMQNPRHLVRRRGQEARLRCSPMKGHSHVYWYRQLPEEGLKFMVYLQKENIIDESGMPKERFSAEFPKEGPSILRIQQVVRGDSAAYFCASSPPTSGTDTQYFGPGTRLTVL.

The chain links TRBV6-1 to TRBJ2-3, with D tentatively TRBD1 (6 bases). The germline V gene encodes CDR1 MNHNS and CDR2 SASEGT. CDR3 length equals 15 residues. The V and J ends lost 7 bases and 2 bases respectively, with 16 bases between them. CDR3 sequence: CASTPRGHYTDTQYF. In DNA form, the CDR3 reads TGTGCCAGCACCCCAAGGGGACACTACACAGATACGCAGTATTTT.

This chain uses TRBV30 with TRBJ2-1; TRBD2 agrees at 12 bases. The junction had 5 bases not matched to a gene; V was cut back by 1 base and J by 10 bases. From germline, CDR1 is GTSNPN and CDR2 SVGIG (reference sequence). The CDR3 totals 14 residues. CDR3 region: CAWSGLAGAWEQFF. DNA of the CDR3: TGTGCCTGGAGTGGACTAGCGGGAGCCTGGGAGCAGTTCTTC. Together with reference TRBV30 and TRBJ2-1, the CDR3 gives the full variable domain: SQTIHQWPATLVQPVGSPLSLECTVEGTSNPNLYWYRQAAGRGLQLLFYSVGIGQISSEVPQNLSASRPQDRQFILSSKKLLLSDSGFYLCAWSGLAGAWEQFFGPGTRLTVL.

This clone was found once. The gene calls are TRBV4-1 and TRBJ1-2; D is ambiguous. This CDR3 contains 15 residues. CDR1 is MGHRA, CDR2 YSYEKL, per germline. The ends were cut back, 3 bases at V and 2 bases at J, with 13 bases in the middle. The CDR3 loop is CASSQTAGSNYGYTF. The CDR3 bases are TGCGCCAGCAGCCAGACCGCCGGGTCGAACTATGGCTACACCTTC.

Comments on this clone: Given a much more abundant clone one base away, this may be a read error. The same CDR3 can be traced to other DNA sequences in this sample. The V gene is TRBV10-2, the J gene TRBJ2-7; D tentatively fits TRBD1 or TRBD2 (5 bases each). Germline values: CDR1 WSHSY, CDR2 SAAADI. The CDR3 sequence is 12 residues long. V lost 2 bases and J 4 bases, leaving 6 bases between the germline ends. The CDR3 DNA sequence: TGCGCCAGCAGTGAGGGGGGTTACGAGCAGTACTTC. Translated, it gives CASSEGGYEQYF.

This rearrangement joins TRBV6-6 to TRBJ2-1, with unresolved D. The V end lost 4 bases, the J end lost 3 bases, and 7 bases lay between the germline ends. The CDR3 consists of 13 residues. In germline, CDR1 is MNHNY, CDR2 SVGAGI (reference sequence). As DNA, the CDR3 is TGTGCCAGCAGTTCCCCGGTCTACAATGAGCAGTTCTTC. Protein sequence: CASSSPVYNEQFF.

The DNA for the CDR3 is TGTGCCAGCTTGCGGACTAGCAACGAGCAGTACTTC. As protein: CASLRTSNEQYF. The chain has TRBV28 and TRBJ2-7; the match to TRBD2 covers 8 bases. The V gene end was trimmed by 8 bases and the J gene end by 5 bases; junction bases not matched to a gene: 5. This CDR3 has 12 residues. CDR1 is MDHEN, CDR2 SYDVKM, per germline.

This chain uses TRBV6-1 with TRBJ1-3; D is uncertain. The CDR3 is 11 residues long. Germline CDR1 MNHNS, CDR2 SASEGT. Trimming stripped 5 bases from V and 7 bases from J, with 6 bases between. CDR3 in DNA: TGTGCCAGCAGTTTCGGGAACACCATATATTTT. Encoded protein: CASSFGNTIYF.